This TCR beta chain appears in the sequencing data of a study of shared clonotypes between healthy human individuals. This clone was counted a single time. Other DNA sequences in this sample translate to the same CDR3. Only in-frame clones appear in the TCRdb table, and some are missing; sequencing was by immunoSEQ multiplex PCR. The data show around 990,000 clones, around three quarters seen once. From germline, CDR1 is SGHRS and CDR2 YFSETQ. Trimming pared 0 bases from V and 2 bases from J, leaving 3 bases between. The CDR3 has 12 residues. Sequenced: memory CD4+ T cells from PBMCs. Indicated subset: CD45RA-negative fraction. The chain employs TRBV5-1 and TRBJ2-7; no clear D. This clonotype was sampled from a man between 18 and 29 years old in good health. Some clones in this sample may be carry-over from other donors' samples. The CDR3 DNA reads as TGCGCCAGCAGCTTGGTTCCCTACGAGCAGTACTTC. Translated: CASSLVPYEQYF.